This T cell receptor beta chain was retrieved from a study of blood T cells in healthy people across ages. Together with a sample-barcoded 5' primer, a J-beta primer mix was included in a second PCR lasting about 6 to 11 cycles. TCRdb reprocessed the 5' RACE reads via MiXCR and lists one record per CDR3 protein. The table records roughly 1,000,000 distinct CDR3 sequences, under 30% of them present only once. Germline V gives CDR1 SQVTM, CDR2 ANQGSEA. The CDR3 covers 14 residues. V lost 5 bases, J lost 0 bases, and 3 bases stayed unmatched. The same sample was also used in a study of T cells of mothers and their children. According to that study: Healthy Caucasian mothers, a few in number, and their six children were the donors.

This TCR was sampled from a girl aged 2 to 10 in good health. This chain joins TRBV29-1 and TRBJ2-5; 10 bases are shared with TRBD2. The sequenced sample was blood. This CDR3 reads CSVRAGGYQETQYF. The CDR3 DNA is TGCAGCGTTAGAGCGGGAGGGTACCAAGAGACCCAGTACTTC. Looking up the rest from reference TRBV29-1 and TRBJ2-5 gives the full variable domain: SAVISQKPSRDICQRGTSLTIQCQVDSQVTMMFWYRQQPGQSLTLIATANQGSEATYESGFVIDKFPISRPNLTFSTLTVSNMSPEDSSIYLCSVRAGGYQETQYFGPGTRLLVL.